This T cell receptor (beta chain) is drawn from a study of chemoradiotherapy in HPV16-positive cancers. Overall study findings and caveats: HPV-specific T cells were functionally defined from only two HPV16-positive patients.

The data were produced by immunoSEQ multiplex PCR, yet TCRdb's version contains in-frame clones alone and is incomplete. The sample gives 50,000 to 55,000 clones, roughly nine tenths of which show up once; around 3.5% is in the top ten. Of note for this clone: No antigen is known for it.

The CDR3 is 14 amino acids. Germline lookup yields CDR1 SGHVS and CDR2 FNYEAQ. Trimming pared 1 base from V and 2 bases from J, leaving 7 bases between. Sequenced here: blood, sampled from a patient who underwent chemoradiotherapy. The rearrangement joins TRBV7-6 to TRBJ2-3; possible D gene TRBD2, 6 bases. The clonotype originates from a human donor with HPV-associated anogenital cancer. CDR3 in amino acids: CASSLVAVTDTQYF. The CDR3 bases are TGTGCCAGCAGCTTAGTAGCGGTCACAGATACGCAGTATTTT.